A single sample gave rise to the 15 T cell receptor beta chains below, sequenced in a study of T cells expressing NK-cell markers (dated by TCRdb to the early 2020s). Library generation was performed with 5' RACE. Sequencing took place on an Illumina HiSeq 2000. TCRdb reprocessed the reads into one record per CDR3 protein sequence, lacking DNA. The sample's clone listing holds about 410,000 distinct CDR3 sequences. Around 10% of the sample is held by the ten biggest clonotypes. The sequenced sample was blood T cells: a sorted CD56 or NKG2C T cell subset, CD4+ or CD8+ T cells, or bulk PBMC T cells (not recorded which). These receptors all come from a woman aged 45-65 years in good health. Donor details come from another sample of the same person, matched by shared clones.

The chain joins TRBV29-1 to TRBJ2-3; TCRdb outputs TRBD2, but without DNA this stays unchecked. The CDR3 consists of 15 residues. CDR1 and CDR2 (germline): SQVTM, ANQGSEA. The CDR3 loop is CSVVRGVGSTDTQYF.

The rearrangement links TRBV5-1 to TRBJ2-5; TCRdb selects TRBD1, and the lack of DNA leaves this call unchecked. Germline V gene sequence: CDR1 SGHRS, CDR2 YFSETQ. There are 14 residues in the CDR3. This CDR3 is CASRRDRGQETQYF.

The rearrangement joins TRBV5-1 to TRBJ2-2; TCRdb's D call of TRBD2 is untestable without DNA. The CDR3 has 17 residues. Germline V gives CDR1 SGHRS, CDR2 YFSETQ. The chain's CDR3 is CASSSGWTSVVGGELFF. The full variable domain, completed using reference TRBV5-1 and TRBJ2-2, is KAGVTQTPRYLIKTRGQQVTLSCSPISGHRSVSWYQQTPGQGLQFLFEYFSETQRNKGNFPGRFSGRQFSNSRSEMNVSTLELGDSALYLCASSSGWTSVVGGELFFGEGSRLTVL.

The chain joins TRBV20-1 to TRBJ1-1. This CDR3 has 13 residues. CDR1 and CDR2 from the germline V gene are DFQATT and SNEGSKA (reference sequence). The CDR3 loop reads CSATEVRRTEAFF.

V is TRBV7-9 and J is TRBJ1-1. CDR1 and CDR2 (germline): SEHNR, FQNEAQ (reference sequence). This CDR3 spans 15 amino acids. Here the CDR3 reads CASSLGPRTNTEAFF.

This sequence joins TRBV19 and TRBJ2-2; TCRdb returns TRBD1, unconfirmable since there is no DNA. Germline V CDR1 and CDR2: LNHDA, SQIVND (reference sequence). CDR3 size: 15 residues. The CDR3 region is CASSLGPGSAGELFF.

The chain joins TRBV11-2 to TRBJ2-5. The CDR3 is 14 amino acids. CDR1 is SGHAT, CDR2 FQNNGV, per germline. The CDR3 loop reads CASSPTFSGETQYF. The entire variable domain, with the rest obtained from reference TRBV11-2 and TRBJ2-5, is as follows: EAGVAQSPRYKIIEKRQSVAFWCNPISGHATLYWYQQILGQGPKLLIQFQNNGVVDDSQLPKDRFSAERLKGVDSTLKIQPAKLEDSAVYLCASSPTFSGETQYFGPGTRLLVL.

The chain recombines TRBV7-9 with TRBJ1-2; TCRdb names TRBD1, which stays unverified in the absence of DNA. The germline V gene encodes CDR1 SEHNR and CDR2 FQNEAQ (reference sequence). The CDR3 sequence is 11 residues long. CDR3 sequence reads: CASGGIYGYTF.

The J gene is TRBJ2-7, the V gene TRBV25-1. Germline values: CDR1 MGHDK, CDR2 SYGVNS. The CDR3 covers 12 residues. This CDR3 is CASSERGFEQYF.

The rearrangement uses TRBV27 and TRBJ2-1; absent DNA, TCRdb's TRBD2 call cannot be checked. Germline V gene sequence: CDR1 MNHEY, CDR2 SMNVEV (reference sequence). The CDR3 is 14 amino acids. CDR3 protein: CASMLAGPGNEQFF.

The rearrangement links TRBV6-5 to TRBJ2-2. The CDR3 is made up of 15 amino acids. Germline V gene lookup returns CDR1 MNHEY and CDR2 SVGAGI. CDR3 sequence: CASKPLPRGTGELFF.

The gene calls are TRBV7-7 and TRBJ2-2; TCRdb's D call, TRBD1, is unchecked because there is no DNA. The V gene's germline CDR1 is SSHAT and CDR2 FNYEAQ (reference sequence). This CDR3 spans 14 amino acids. The CDR3 loop is CASSPRQGPGELFF.

The rearrangement links TRBV4-1 to TRBJ2-2; there is no DNA to check the TCRdb D call of TRBD1. Germline loops: CDR1 MGHRA, CDR2 YSYEKL. The CDR3 sequence is 19 residues long. The chain's CDR3 is CASSQSPGQGGLHTGELFF.

V is TRBV20-1 and J is TRBJ2-3; TCRdb outputs TRBD2, but without DNA this stays unchecked. Germline CDR1 is DFQATT and CDR2 is SNEGSKA (reference sequence). This CDR3 has 16 residues. The CDR3 is CSARGEGRAGTDTQYF.

This chain joins TRBV20-1 and TRBJ2-1; the D call of TRBD2 rests on TCRdb alone, since no DNA is present to check it. The CDR3 covers 16 residues. The germline V gene encodes CDR1 DFQATT and CDR2 SNEGSKA (reference sequence). The CDR3: CSARDSLAGATNEQFF.